One and the same sample provided the 6 T cell receptor beta chains below, sequenced in a study of somatic mutations in cytotoxic T cells in rheumatoid arthritis. Clones were sequenced by immunoSEQ multiplex PCR, and TCRdb holds only the in-frame ones, with some missing. The table shows nearly 20,000 clones, with roughly nine tenths occurring only once. Sequencing was carried out using CD8+ T cells sorted from blood. These receptors were collected from a man aged 40-50 years in good health.

The V gene is TRBV25-1, the J gene TRBJ1-2; D is uncertain. The CDR3 totals 13 residues. Germline V lookup: CDR1 MGHDK, CDR2 SYGVNS. Trimming took off 5 bases at V and 7 bases at J, with 14 bases between the two ends. The CDR3 spells CASSWTERGGYTF. The CDR3 nucleotides are TGTGCCAGCAGTTGGACCGAGCGGGGTGGCTACACCTTC.

This clone was seen once. The chain joins TRBV19 to TRBJ1-5; D gene ambiguous. The germline V gene encodes CDR1 LNHDA and CDR2 SQIVND (reference sequence). The CDR3 sequence is 15 residues long. V gave up 0 bases and J gave up 1 base, with 7 bases separating them. CDR3 residues: CASSIDTGSNQPQHF. The CDR3 DNA sequence: TGTGCCAGTAGTATAGATACCGGGAGCAATCAGCCCCAGCATTTT.

The CDR3 here is CASVITSSYYEQYF. The CDR3, as DNA: TGTGCCAGCGTCATCACTAGCAGTTACTACGAGCAGTACTTC. This chain joins TRBV6-1 and TRBJ2-7, with D maybe TRBD2 (6 bases). The V and J ends lost 8 bases and 3 bases respectively, with 17 bases between them. The CDR3 contains 14 residues. Per the germline V gene, CDR1 is MNHNS and CDR2 is SASEGT.

The V and J genes are TRBV6-1 and TRBJ2-1, with 9 nucleotides matching TRBD1. V gave up 6 bases and J gave up 6 bases; unmatched junction bases: 6. In germline, CDR1 is MNHNS, CDR2 SASEGT. The length of the CDR3 is 14 residues. The chain's CDR3 is CASSAPGQGNEQFF. DNA for the CDR3: TGTGCCAGCAGCGCTCCGGGACAGGGCAATGAGCAGTTCTTC.

V usage is TRBV10-1 and J usage is TRBJ2-1, with D possibly called TRBD1 or TRBD2 (5 bases each). Trimming removed 3 bases from V and 9 bases from J, with 18 bases in between. This CDR3 is built from 15 residues. CDR1 and CDR2 from the germline V gene are WNHNN and SYGVQD (reference sequence). CDR3 residues: CASSDPGTPPGEQFF. The CDR3 coding sequence is TGCGCCAGCAGTGACCCCGGGACCCCTCCGGGTGAGCAGTTCTTC.

The rearrangement uses TRBV6-5 and TRBJ2-5, with D perhaps assigned TRBD1 or TRBD2 (5 bases each). This CDR3 has 16 amino acids. In germline, CDR1 is MNHEY, CDR2 SVGAGI. V lost 0 bases to trimming and J lost 4 bases, with 15 bases between them. The CDR3 loop is CASSYSPQGPVETQYF. CDR3 bases: TGTGCCAGCAGTTACTCACCTCAGGGACCTGTAGAGACCCAGTACTTC.